This T cell receptor beta chain was sequenced during a study of shared clonotypes between healthy human individuals. Recent vaccinations or acute infections were absent in the healthy HIV-negative adult donors. A split of CD4+ cells into CD45RA+ naive and CD45RA-negative memory subsets was performed. Only in-frame clones appear in the TCRdb table, and some are missing; sequencing was by immunoSEQ multiplex PCR. The table lists under 550,000 clones, approximately 95% of them singletons. Points on this clone: The sample has other DNA sequences that encode this CDR3 too.

V gave up 2 bases and J gave up 8 bases, with 8 bases separating them. The CDR3 loop spans 12 amino acids. The germline V gene encodes CDR1 SGHRS and CDR2 YFSETQ. This receptor was identified in a woman aged 25 to 39 in good health. The sample comprised naive CD4+ T cells sorted from blood. Subset of the sample: CD45RA+ positively selected. The chain is built from TRBV5-1 and TRBJ2-1, with D possibly TRBD1 on 5 matching bases. DNA of the CDR3: TGCGCCAGCAGCTTCTTAGGGGATGAGCAGTTCTTC. This sequence encodes CASSFLGDEQFF.